These 3 T cell receptor beta chains share one sample of origin, sequenced in a study of T cells in Graves' hyperthyroidism and ophthalmopathy. Authors of the study amplified TCR beta CDR3 regions from RNA transcripts. First-round RT-PCR of the TCR CDR3 relied on the HTBI primer set. TCRdb fed the multiplex PCR reads into MiXCR, producing one record per CDR3 protein. The sample consists of more than 500,000 distinct CDR3 sequences, roughly 16% of them appearing once. Sequences were obtained from blood. Every receptor here comes from a woman aged 25 to 39 with Graves' hyperthyroidism.

The chain combines TRBV5-1 with TRBJ2-1, with 11 bases matching TRBD1. J gave up 0 bases and V 2 bases, and 13 bases lay outside the gene matches. This CDR3 has 20 residues. Germline values: CDR1 SGHRS, CDR2 YFSETQ. The CDR3 DNA sequence: TGCGCCAGCAGCTTAACCGGGACAGGGGGATTAGCAAGCTCCTACAATGAGCAGTTCTTC. Its protein is CASSLTGTGGLASSYNEQFF.

At least ten counts were recorded for this clonotype. The genes are TRBV7-2 and TRBJ2-7; 7 bases fit TRBD1. CDR1 and CDR2 (germline): SGHTA, FQGNSA. The V segment lost 5 bases and the J segment 3 bases; nucleotides outside the gene matches: 7. CDR3 length equals 14 residues. CDR3 protein: CASSPGQPFYEQYF. The CDR3 region has the DNA TGTGCCAGCAGCCCGGGACAGCCTTTCTACGAGCAGTACTTC. The full variable domain, completed using reference TRBV7-2 and TRBJ2-7, is GAGVSQSPSNKVTEKGKDVELRCDPISGHTALYWYRQSLGQGLEFLIYFQGNSAPDKSGLPSDRFSAERTGGSVSTLTIQRTQQEDSAVYLCASSPGQPFYEQYFGPGTRLTVT.

V gene TRBV9 combines with J gene TRBJ2-5, with 8 bases fitting TRBD2. This CDR3 has 16 residues. After removal of 0 bases from V and 2 bases from J, the junction contained 6 bases not matched to a gene. Per the germline V gene, CDR1 is SGDLS and CDR2 is YYNGEE. DNA of the CDR3: TGTGCCAGCAGCGTAGCGGGACTAGGGGTGCAAGAGACCCAGTACTTC. Translation: CASSVAGLGVQETQYF.